The T cell receptor (beta chain) under discussion was sequenced for a study of shared clonotypes between healthy human individuals (TCRdb year 2020). Study-level background: A couple of women and three men aged 18 to 49 years were included in the cohort. For each donor, three plates each were used for CD4 naive and CD4 memory, two plates were used for CD8 naive, and one plate was used for CD8 memory. Libraries were prepared and TCR repertoires were sequenced by different laboratories using diverse techniques, in order to increase sequencing depth and limit assay-specific biases. Each donor's leukapheresis produced roughly between roughly 0.9 and 8.9 billion PBMCs. To estimate repertoire size and how much clonotype sharing occurs between individuals, the study deeply sequenced the blood TCR repertoires of roughly 5 healthy adults. Paper-wide results and their limitations: Sharing across several donors was observed for 5% to 6.5% of naive CD4, about 4% of naive CD8, about 2.5% of memory CD4, and 0.4% of memory CD8 clonotypes. Pairwise subsampling indicated that sequencing depth was expected to affect the degree of clonotype sharing among donors. Incomplete sequencing was indicated by rarefaction of sorted-subset datasets, despite the large sequencing depth. Higher generation probabilities were observed for clonotypes shared by all four sorted-subset donors than for non-shared clonotypes. Sampling was restricted to blood, and TCR repertoires in tissues likely differ from the TCR repertoires found in blood. Larger estimated clonotype richness was generally found for naive subsets than for memory subsets. Because the study included only a small number of donors, the genetic and exposure-history diversity represented was limited.

Using the deep immunoSEQ assay, TCR CDR3 regions were amplified from genomic DNA by multiplex PCR. Extracted genomic DNA from each cell subset was distributed evenly across all wells of several immunoSEQ 96-well plates, and each plate was treated as a replicate. For sorted subsets, about 0.2 ug genomic DNA, equal to tens of thousands of T cell genomes, was loaded into each replicate PCR. The purified libraries were quantified using a Qubit 3.0 fluorometer, sized with a Bioanalyzer 2100, and then quantified again using the KAPA Library Quantification kit. Each immunoSEQ 96-well plate was sequenced on its own single-read 150-cycle Illumina NextSeq 550 flow cell. From the authors' description of their analysis: Because only junctional sequences without quality scores were contained in the immunoSEQ output, filtering matching that applied to full-length reads could not be performed. Sequences were annotated with PyIR, a Python wrapper for IgBLAST v1.9, and V/J genes and CDR3 were assigned using IMGT germline references. Reads with weak V/J assignments (E-value above 1e-6), missing CDR3, stop codons, out-of-frame junctions, or ambiguous translated residues were removed. V3J clonotypes were defined as sequences sharing the same inferred V gene, J gene, and CDR3 amino acid sequence. Percentage overlap between repertoires was computed as shared unique clonotypes divided by the size of the smaller repertoire. RTK rarefaction, the Chao1 estimator, and Recon v2.1 estimates of unobserved clonotypes were used to assess repertoire richness. OLGA was used to compute generation probabilities for all TCRbeta clonotypes that the gDNA method yielded from a handful of donors. TCRdb provides this immuneACCESS table in a form limited to in-frame rearrangements. Some clones are lacking; in checked studies, under half of them reflect an unresolved V gene, and why the rest are absent is not known. That table furnishes V, J and clone size, whereas the DNA furnished D and trimming. A total of roughly 2.2 million clones appear in this sample, approximately 95% of them only once. The ten largest make up 0.35% to 0.45% of the sample.

This clone has just one count. The antigen it recognizes is unknown. Base-call qualities are not available, and no considerably larger clone is one nucleotide away. Donors were healthy HIV-negative adults with no recently reported acute infections or vaccinations. Only Caucasian adults living in Nashville, Tennessee, USA were represented among the donors. Magnetic negative selection was used to enrich CD4+ T cells, after which naive cells were positively selected on CD45RA and the negative fraction became the memory subset. Blood was collected by leukapheresis, and PBMCs were isolated by Ficoll-Histopaque density gradient centrifugation and then cryopreserved in liquid nitrogen vapor phase. Analytical flow cytometry was used to check the purity and quantity of every magnetically sorted T cell population. Genomic DNA was isolated from each sorted fraction and quantified by UV absorbance on a Nanodrop 2000c.

CDR1 and CDR2 are drawn from the germline V gene: MDHEN, SYDVKM. Trimming takes 2 bases off V and 4 bases off J; junction bases not matched to a gene: 4. Measured from the cysteine to the phenylalanine, the CDR3 is 14 residues long. The DNA shown is the 42-base CDR3, in frame from base 1. Recombination linked TRBV28 to TRBJ2-7; TRBD1 matches 8 bases in the middle. The clonotype was recovered from a man aged 18 to 29 in good health. Some clones in this sample may be carry-over from other donors' samples. Sequencing input: naive CD4+ T cells from PBMCs. The cell subset or site label, as the study defines it: CD45RA+ positively selected. CDR3 sequence: CASSLGDRLYEQYF. The DNA sequence is given as TGTGCCAGCAGTTTAGGGGACAGGTTATACGAGCAGTACTTC.